This TCR beta chain came from a study of identical twins. The cDNA had a unique molecular identifier and a template-switch universal primer site. A single record per CDR3 protein comes from TCRdb applying MiXCR to the 5' RACE reads. The sample lists around 370,000 distinct CDR3 sequences; 9% to 10% were seen once. There were only healthy Caucasians among the donors. This clonotype has a handful of counts. The TCR was taken from a woman aged 45 to 65 in good health. The sample consisted of naive T cells sorted from blood.

The CDR3 sequence: CASSEIRLDNQETQYF. The CDR3 nucleotides are TGTGCCAGCAGTGAAATCAGACTAGATAACCAAGAGACCCAGTACTTC. The chain combines TRBV2 with TRBJ2-5; D might be TRBD2 (6 bases). The CDR3 totals 16 residues. The V gene's germline CDR1 is SNHLY and CDR2 FYNNEI. V gave up 2 bases and J gave up 0 bases, with 13 bases separating them.